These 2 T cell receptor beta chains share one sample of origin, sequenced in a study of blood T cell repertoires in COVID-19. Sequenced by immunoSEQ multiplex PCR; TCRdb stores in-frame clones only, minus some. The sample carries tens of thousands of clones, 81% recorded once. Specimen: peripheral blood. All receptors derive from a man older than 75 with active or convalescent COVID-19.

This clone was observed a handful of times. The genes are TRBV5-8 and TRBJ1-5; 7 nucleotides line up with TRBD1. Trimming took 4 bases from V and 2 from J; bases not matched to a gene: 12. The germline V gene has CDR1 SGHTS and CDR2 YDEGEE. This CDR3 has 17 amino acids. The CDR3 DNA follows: TGTGCCAGCAGCCCGGGACAGACACTATATGGCAATCAGCCCCAGCATTTT. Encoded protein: CASSPGQTLYGNQPQHF.

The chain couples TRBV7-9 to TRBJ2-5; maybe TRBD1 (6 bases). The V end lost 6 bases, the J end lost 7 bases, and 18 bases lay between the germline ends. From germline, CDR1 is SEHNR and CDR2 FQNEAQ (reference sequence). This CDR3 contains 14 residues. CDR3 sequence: CASRPGTPGGTQYF. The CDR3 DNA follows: TGTGCCAGCAGACCCGGGACACCTGGGGGGACCCAGTACTTC.